This T cell receptor (beta chain) comes out of a study of spatial heterogeneity in lung cancer. Sample time point: blood at routine non-recurrence follow-up after resection. The study sequenced unsorted whole RNA from tumor, nontumor lung or frozen PBMC. The germline V gene encodes CDR1 SGHTA and CDR2 FQGNSA. Deletions cut 5 bases from V and 4 bases from J, with 17 bases between. CDR3 length: 15 residues. This clonotype was counted a few times. In TCRdb, the 5' RACE reads were re-called with MiXCR into one record per CDR3 protein. This table has about 52,000 distinct CDR3 sequences, around 7% appearing once.

The chain carries TRBV7-2 and TRBJ1-1; D gene unclear. The clonotype comes from a female donor with early-stage non-small cell lung cancer. This specimen consisted of PBMCs, obtained at follow-up. CDR3 residues: CASSPRPGPITEAFF. The CDR3 coding sequence is TGTGCCAGCAGCCCCCGTCCTGGGCCGATCACTGAAGCTTTCTTT.